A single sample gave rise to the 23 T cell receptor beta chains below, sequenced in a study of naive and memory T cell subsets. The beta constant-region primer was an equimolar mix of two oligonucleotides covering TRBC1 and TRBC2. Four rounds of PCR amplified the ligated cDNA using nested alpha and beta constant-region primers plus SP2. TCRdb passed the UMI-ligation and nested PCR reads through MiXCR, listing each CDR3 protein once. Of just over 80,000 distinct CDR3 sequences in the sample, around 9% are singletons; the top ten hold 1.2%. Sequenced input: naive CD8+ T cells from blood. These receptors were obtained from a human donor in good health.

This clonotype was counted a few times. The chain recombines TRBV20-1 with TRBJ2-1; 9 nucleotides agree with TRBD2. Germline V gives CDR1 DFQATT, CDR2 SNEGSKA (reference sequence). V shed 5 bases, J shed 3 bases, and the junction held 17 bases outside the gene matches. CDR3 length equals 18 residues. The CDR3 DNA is TGCAGTGCTCCTATAGCGGGAGACTTCTTCGTGTACTACAATGAGCAGTTCTTC. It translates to CSAPIAGDFFVYYNEQFF.

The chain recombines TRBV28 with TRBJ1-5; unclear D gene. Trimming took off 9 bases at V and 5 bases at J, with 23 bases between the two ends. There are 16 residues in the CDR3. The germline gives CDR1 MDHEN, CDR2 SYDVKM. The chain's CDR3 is CASREDPRVSDQPQHF. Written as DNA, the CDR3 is TGTGCCAGTCGAGAGGACCCCCGAGTGAGCGATCAGCCCCAGCATTTT.

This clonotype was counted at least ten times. In nucleotides, the CDR3 is TGTGCCAGCAGTGAGGTCATATATGGGGCCAACGTCCTGACTTTC. Encoded protein: CASSEVIYGANVLTF. The rearrangement uses TRBV27 and TRBJ2-6; no firm D call. With 5 bases removed from V and 3 bases from J, the gap between germline ends came to 11 bases. Germline assignment: CDR1 MNHEY and CDR2 SMNVEV (reference sequence). This CDR3 contains 15 residues.

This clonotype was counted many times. CDR3 sequence reads: CASSLRGRLVSTDTQYF. The DNA of the CDR3 is TGCGCCAGCAGCTTGCGGGGACGGCTAGTTAGCACAGATACGCAGTATTTT. The gene calls are TRBV5-1 and TRBJ2-3, with D perhaps given as TRBD1 or TRBD2 (5 bases each). Germline CDR1 is SGHRS and CDR2 is YFSETQ. CDR3 length: 17 amino acids. Deletions cut 1 base from V and 0 bases from J, with 15 bases between.

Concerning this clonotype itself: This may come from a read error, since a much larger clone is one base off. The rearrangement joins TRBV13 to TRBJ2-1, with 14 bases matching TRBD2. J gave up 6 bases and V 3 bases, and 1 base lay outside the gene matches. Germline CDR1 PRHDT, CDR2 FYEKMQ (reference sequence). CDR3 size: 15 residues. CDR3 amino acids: CASSFGTSGSNEQFF. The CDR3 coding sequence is TGTGCCAGCAGCTTTGGGACTAGCGGGAGCAATGAGCAGTTCTTC.

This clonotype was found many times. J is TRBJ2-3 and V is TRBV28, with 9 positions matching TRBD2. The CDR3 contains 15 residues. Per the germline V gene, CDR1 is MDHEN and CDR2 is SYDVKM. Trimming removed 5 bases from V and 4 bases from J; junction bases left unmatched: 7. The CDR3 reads CASSGSGRSADTQYF. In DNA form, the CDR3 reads TGTGCCAGCAGTGGTAGCGGGAGAAGCGCAGATACGCAGTATTTT.

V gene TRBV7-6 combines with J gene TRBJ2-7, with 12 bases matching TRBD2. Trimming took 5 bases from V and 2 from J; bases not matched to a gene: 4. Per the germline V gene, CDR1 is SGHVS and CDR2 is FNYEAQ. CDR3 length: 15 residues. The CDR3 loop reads CASSMGTSGPYEQYF. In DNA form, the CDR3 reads TGTGCCAGCAGCATGGGGACTAGCGGGCCCTACGAGCAGTACTTC.

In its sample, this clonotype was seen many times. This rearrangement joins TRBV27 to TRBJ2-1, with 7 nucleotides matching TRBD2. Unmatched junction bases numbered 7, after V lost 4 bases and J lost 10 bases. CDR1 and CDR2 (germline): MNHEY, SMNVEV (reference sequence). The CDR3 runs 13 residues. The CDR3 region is CASSSSGAAEQFF. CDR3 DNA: TGTGCCAGCAGTTCTAGCGGAGCCGCAGAGCAGTTCTTC.

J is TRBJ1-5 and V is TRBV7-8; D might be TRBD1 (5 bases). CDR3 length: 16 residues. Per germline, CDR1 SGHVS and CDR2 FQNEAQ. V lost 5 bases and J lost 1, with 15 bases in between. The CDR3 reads CASSPRGSASNQPQHF. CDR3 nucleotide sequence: TGTGCCAGCAGCCCGAGGGGTTCAGCAAGCAATCAGCCCCAGCATTTT.

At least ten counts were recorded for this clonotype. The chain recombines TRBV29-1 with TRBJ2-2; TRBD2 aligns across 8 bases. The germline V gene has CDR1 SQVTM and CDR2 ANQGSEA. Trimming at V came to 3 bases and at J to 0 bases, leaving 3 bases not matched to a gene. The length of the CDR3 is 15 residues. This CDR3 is CSVDTSGANTGELFF. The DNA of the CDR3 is TGCAGCGTTGATACTAGCGGCGCGAACACCGGGGAGCTGTTTTTT.

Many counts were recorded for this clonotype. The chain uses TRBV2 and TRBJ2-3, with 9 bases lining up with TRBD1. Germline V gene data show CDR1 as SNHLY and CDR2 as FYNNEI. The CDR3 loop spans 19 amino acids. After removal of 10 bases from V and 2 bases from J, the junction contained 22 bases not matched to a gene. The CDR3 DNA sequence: TGTGCCATCACGCCCACAGGGGGCGACCTGCGGGCCCCCACAGATACGCAGTATTTT. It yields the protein CAITPTGGDLRAPTDTQYF. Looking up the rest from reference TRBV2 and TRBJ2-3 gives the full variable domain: EPEVTQTPSHQVTQMGQEVILRCVPISNHLYFYWYRQILGQKVEFLVSFYNNEISEKSEIFDDQFSVERPDGSNFTLKIRSTKLEDSAMYFCAITPTGGDLRAPTDTQYFGPGTRLTVL.

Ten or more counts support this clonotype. Here the CDR3 reads CAISDIGTGRAGAKNIQYF. The CDR3 bases are TGTGCCATCAGTGACATCGGGACTGGGAGAGCTGGAGCCAAAAACATTCAGTACTTC. The chain combines TRBV10-3 with TRBJ2-4, with TRBD2 as a possible D gene (6 bases). The CDR3 sequence is 19 residues long. Germline CDR1 and CDR2: ENHRY and SYGVKD. The V and J ends lost 3 bases and 0 bases respectively, with 21 bases between them.

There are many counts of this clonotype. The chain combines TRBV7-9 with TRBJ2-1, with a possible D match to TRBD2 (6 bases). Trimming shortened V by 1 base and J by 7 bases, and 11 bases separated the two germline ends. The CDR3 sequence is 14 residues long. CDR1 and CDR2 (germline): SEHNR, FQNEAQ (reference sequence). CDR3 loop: CASSLGGMRNEQFF. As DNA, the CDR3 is TGTGCCAGCAGCTTAGGCGGGATGAGGAATGAGCAGTTCTTC.

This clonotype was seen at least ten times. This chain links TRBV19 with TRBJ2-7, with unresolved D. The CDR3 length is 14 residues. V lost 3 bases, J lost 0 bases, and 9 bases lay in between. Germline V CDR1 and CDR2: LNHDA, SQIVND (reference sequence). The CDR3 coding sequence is TGTGCCAGTAGTATTTATATGGGCTCCTACGAGCAGTACTTC. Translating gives CASSIYMGSYEQYF.

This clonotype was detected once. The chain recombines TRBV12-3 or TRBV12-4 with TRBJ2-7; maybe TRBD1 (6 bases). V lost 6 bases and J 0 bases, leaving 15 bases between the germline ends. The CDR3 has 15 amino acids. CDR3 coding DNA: TGTGCCAGCAGCTCAAACACAGGGACCTCCTACGAGCAGTACTTC. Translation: CASSSNTGTSYEQYF.

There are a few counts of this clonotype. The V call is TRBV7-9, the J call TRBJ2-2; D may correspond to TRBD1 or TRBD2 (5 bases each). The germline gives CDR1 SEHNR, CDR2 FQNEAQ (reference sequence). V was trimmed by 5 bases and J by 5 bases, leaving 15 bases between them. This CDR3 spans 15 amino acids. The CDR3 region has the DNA TGTGCCAGCAGCACCCCCTTAGGGACGACCGGGGAGCTGTTTTTT. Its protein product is CASSTPLGTTGELFF.

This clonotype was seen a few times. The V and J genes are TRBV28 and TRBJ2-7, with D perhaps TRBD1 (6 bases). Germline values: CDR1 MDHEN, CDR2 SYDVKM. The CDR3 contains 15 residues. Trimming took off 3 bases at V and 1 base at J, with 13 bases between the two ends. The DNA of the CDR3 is TGTGCCAGCAGTTTGGTGCAGGGGCGATCCTACGAGCAGTACTTC. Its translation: CASSLVQGRSYEQYF.

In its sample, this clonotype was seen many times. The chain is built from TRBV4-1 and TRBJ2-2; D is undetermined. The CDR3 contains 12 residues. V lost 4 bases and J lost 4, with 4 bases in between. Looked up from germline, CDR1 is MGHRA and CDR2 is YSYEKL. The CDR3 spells CASSRGTGELFF. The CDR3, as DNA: TGCGCCAGCAGCCGAGGCACCGGGGAGCTGTTTTTT.

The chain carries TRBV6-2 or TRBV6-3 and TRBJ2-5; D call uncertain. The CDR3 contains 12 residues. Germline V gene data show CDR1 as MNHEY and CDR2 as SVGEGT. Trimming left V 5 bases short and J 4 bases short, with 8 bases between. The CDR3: CASSMGGETQYF. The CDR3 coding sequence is TGTGCCAGCAGTATGGGCGGAGAGACCCAGTACTTC.

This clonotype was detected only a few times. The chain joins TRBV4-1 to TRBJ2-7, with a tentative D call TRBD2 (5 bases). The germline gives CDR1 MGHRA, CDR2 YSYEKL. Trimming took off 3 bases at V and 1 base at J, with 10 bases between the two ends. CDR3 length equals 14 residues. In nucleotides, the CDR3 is TGCGCCAGCAGCCAGAGGACGGGATCCTACGAGCAGTACTTC. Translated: CASSQRTGSYEQYF.

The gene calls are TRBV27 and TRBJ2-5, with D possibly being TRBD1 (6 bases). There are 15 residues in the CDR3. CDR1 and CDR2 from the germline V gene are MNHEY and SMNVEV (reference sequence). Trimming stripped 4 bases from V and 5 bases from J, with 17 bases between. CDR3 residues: CASSSQGLLGETQYF. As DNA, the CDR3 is TGTGCCAGCAGTTCCCAGGGGCTCCTGGGGGAGACCCAGTACTTC.

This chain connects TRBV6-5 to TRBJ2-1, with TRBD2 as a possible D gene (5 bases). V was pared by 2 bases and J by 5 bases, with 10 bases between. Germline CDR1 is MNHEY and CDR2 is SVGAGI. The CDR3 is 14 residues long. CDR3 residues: CASSYGSVHNEQFF. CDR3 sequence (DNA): TGTGCCAGCAGTTACGGGAGTGTGCACAATGAGCAGTTCTTC.

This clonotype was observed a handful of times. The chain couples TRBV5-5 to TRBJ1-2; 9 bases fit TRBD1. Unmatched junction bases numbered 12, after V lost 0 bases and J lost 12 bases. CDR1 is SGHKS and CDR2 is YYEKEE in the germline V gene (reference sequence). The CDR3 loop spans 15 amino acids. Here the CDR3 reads CASSLEGQGLQGDTF. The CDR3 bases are TGTGCCAGCAGCTTGGAAGGACAGGGGCTTCAAGGGGACACCTTC.